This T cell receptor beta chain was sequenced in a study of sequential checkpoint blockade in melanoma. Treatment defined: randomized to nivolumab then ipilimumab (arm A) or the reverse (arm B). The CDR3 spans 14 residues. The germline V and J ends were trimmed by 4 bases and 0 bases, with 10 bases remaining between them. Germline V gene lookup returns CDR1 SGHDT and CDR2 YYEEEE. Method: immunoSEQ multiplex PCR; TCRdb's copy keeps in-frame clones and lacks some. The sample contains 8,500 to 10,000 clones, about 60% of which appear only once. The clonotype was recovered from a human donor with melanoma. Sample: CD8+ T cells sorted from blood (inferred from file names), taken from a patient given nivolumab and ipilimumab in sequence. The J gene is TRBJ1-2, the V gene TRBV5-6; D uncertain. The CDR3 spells CASSPRGANYGYTF. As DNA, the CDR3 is TGTGCCAGCAGCCCCCGCGGGGCTAACTATGGCTACACCTTC. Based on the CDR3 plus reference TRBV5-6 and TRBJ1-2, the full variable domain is DAGVTQSPTHLIKTRGQQVTLRCSPKSGHDTVSWYQQALGQGPQFIFQYYEEEERQRGNFPDRFSGHQFPNYSSELNVNALLLGDSALYLCASSPRGANYGYTFGSGTRLTVV.